Below, 3 T cell receptor beta chains from the same sample are listed, as sequenced in a study of CD8+CD57+ T cells in acquired aplastic anemia (dated by TCRdb to 2017 to 2018). The listed sequencing device is Illumina HiSeq 2000. Genomic DNA served as template for TCR beta VDJ combination and CDR3 sequence profiling. Using fastp at Q25 and MiXCR, TCRdb reprocessed the public reads and kept productive beta chains. When rows share a CDR3 protein, they turn into one entry using the most common DNA and genes. The sample profile shows some 150,000 distinct CDR3 sequences; approximately 41% of them were found once. Jointly, the top ten make up 6.5% to 10% of the sample. Sequencing input: sorted CD4+, CD8+, or CD8+CD57+ T cells (not recorded which) from PBMCs. Source of these receptors: a human donor in good health, serving as a control.

This clonotype was seen a handful of times. A single base separates this from a much larger clone, so it may be a read error. The V and J genes are TRBV20-1 and TRBJ2-1; TRBD2 matches at 7 bases. Germline values: CDR1 DFQATT, CDR2 SNEGSKA (reference sequence). The CDR3 contains 15 residues. The CDR3 coding sequence is TGCGGTGCTATCTTGCGGGGGATGATCTACAATGAGCAGTTCTTC. This encodes CGAILRGMIYNEQFF.

In its sample, this clonotype was seen many times. This sequence joins TRBV6-1 and TRBJ2-7, with 7 nucleotides matching TRBD2. The CDR3 length is 14 residues. The germline V gene has CDR1 MNHNS and CDR2 SASEGT. V dropped 7 bases and J dropped 3; count of bases not matched to a gene: 9. CDR3 coding DNA: TGTGCCAGCAAACCGGGACTACAAAACTACGAGCAGTACTTC. It translates to CASKPGLQNYEQYF.

V is TRBV7-9 and J is TRBJ2-3; weak D call: TRBD2 (6 bases). The J call is in doubt because the DNA end fits TRBJ2-5 better. Germline V lookup: CDR1 SEHNR, CDR2 FQNEAQ (reference sequence). The CDR3 is 12 residues long. In DNA, the CDR3 is TGTGCCAGCAGCTTAGTGGGGGGGACCCAGTACTTC. This translates into CASSLVGGTQYF.